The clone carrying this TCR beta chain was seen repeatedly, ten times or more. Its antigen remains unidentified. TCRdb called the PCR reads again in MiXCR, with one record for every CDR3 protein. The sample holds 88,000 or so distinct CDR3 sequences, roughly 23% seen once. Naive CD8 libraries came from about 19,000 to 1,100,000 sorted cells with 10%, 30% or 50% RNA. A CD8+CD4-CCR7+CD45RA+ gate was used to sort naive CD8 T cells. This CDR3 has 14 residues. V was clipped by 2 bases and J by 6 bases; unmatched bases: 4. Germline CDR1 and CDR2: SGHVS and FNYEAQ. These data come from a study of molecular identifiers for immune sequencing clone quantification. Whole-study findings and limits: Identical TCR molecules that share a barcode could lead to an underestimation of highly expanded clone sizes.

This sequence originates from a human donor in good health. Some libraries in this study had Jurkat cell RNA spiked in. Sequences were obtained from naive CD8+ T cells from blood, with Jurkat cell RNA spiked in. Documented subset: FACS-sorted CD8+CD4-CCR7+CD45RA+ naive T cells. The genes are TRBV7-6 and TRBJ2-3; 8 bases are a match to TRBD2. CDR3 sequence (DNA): TGTGCCAGCAGCTTAAGAGGCGGGAGGGATACGCAGTATTTT. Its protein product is CASSLRGGRDTQYF.